The rows below give T cell receptor beta chains drawn from one sample of a study of blood T cell repertoires in COVID-19. This table comes from immunoSEQ multiplex PCR, and its TCRdb copy is limited to in-frame clones, with some not included. The sample comprises some 300,000 clones, around 89% of which are singletons, and 5.5% to 8.5% rests with the top ten. Sequenced input: peripheral blood. The receptors come from a woman younger than 45 who had recovered from COVID-19. CDR3s include the opening cysteine and the closing phenylalanine or tryptophan. Fields, in order: V gene, J gene, CDR3 length, D gene, clone size, CDR3 DNA, CDR3 protein. A D gene is named only where the DNA matches it firmly. Rows give clone size only sometimes, using once, few, many, or a class for an expanded clone.

V: TRBV5-4
J: TRBJ1-4
length: 15
D: -
size: -
DNA: TGTGCCAGCAGCTTGGCGGGTAACCTCAATGAAAAACTGTTTTTT
CDR3: CASSLAGNLNEKLFF

V: TRBV4-2
J: TRBJ2-5
length: 16
D: TRBD2
size: once
DNA: TGTGCCAGCAGCCAAGTCGCGGGGGGTTCCCAAGAGACCCAGTACTTC
CDR3: CASSQVAGGSQETQYF

V: TRBV14
J: TRBJ2-7
length: 15
D: TRBD1
size: few
DNA: TGTGCCAGCACGAACCGGGACAGTAGAATGGGGGAGCAGTACTTC
CDR3: CASTNRDSRMGEQYF

V: TRBV19
J: TRBJ2-5
length: 15
D: TRBD2
size: once
DNA: TGTGCCAGTAGTATGCTAGCGGGGGGGCCAGGGACCCAGTACTTC
CDR3: CASSMLAGGPGTQYF

V: TRBV6-6
J: TRBJ1-1
length: 16
D: -
size: -
DNA: TGTGCCAGCAGTTACGGGGGCTTGGGGATGAACACTGAAGCTTTCTTT
CDR3: CASSYGGLGMNTEAFF

V: TRBV2
J: TRBJ2-7
length: 12
D: -
size: -
DNA: TGTGCCAGCAGAGTACAGGGCCACGAGCAGTACTTC
CDR3: CASRVQGHEQYF

V: TRBV28
J: TRBJ1-2
length: 13
D: -
size: -
DNA: TGTGCCCACAGAGAGGGATTCGGCTATGGCTACACCTTC
CDR3: CAHREGFGYGYTF

V: TRBV18
J: TRBJ2-5
length: 14
D: TRBD1
size: -
DNA: TGTGCCAGCTCACCAAACGCAGGGGGAGAGACCCAGTACTTC
CDR3: CASSPNAGGETQYF

V: TRBV7-6
J: TRBJ2-3
length: 15
D: -
size: -
DNA: TGTGCCAGCAGCCCAGCGACCGGGGAAGCAGATACGCAGTATTTT
CDR3: CASSPATGEADTQYF

V: TRBV19
J: TRBJ1-2
length: 15
D: -
size: -
DNA: TGTGCCAGTAGTAAATACCCGGGACATCGTTATGGCTACACCTTC
CDR3: CASSKYPGHRYGYTF

V: TRBV10-3
J: TRBJ1-2
length: 16
D: -
size: -
DNA: TGTGCCATCAGTGATGAGGTTCGGCGAGCTAACTATGGCTACACCTTC
CDR3: CAISDEVRRANYGYTF

V: TRBV24-1
J: TRBJ2-1
length: 17
D: TRBD2
size: -
DNA: TGTGCCACCAGTGATCAGACTAGCGGGGTATCCTACAATGAGCAGTTCTTC
CDR3: CATSDQTSGVSYNEQFF

V: TRBV2
J: TRBJ1-5
length: 16
D: TRBD1
size: -
DNA: TGTGCCAGCAGCCGGTCAACAGGGGGGGGAGGTCAGCCCCAGCATTTT
CDR3: CASSRSTGGGGQPQHF

V: TRBV10-3
J: TRBJ2-7
length: 16
D: TRBD2
size: -
DNA: TGTGCCATCAGTGAAGGTACGGGACTAGCTGTTTACGAGCAGTACTTC
CDR3: CAISEGTGLAVYEQYF

V: TRBV6-2/TRBV6-3
J: TRBJ2-5
length: 15
D: TRBD2
size: many
DNA: TGTGCCAGCAGTTACGTCTCGGGGGGGCATGAGACCCAGTACTTC
CDR3: CASSYVSGGHETQYF

V: TRBV30
J: TRBJ1-1
length: 14
D: TRBD1
size: -
DNA: TGTGCCTGGAGGGGCAGGGGGATGAACACTGAAGCTTTCTTT
CDR3: CAWRGRGMNTEAFF

V: TRBV3-1/TRBV3-2
J: TRBJ1-2
length: 18
D: TRBD1
size: -
DNA: TGTGCCAGCAGCCAATTACGTCCCGGGACAGGGTTGGACTATGGCTACACCTTC
CDR3: CASSQLRPGTGLDYGYTF

V: TRBV5-4
J: TRBJ2-3
length: 18
D: TRBD2
size: -
DNA: TGTGCCAGCAGCTTGGCCGTCAGCGGGGGGCCTAGCACAGATACGCAGTATTTT
CDR3: CASSLAVSGGPSTDTQYF

V: TRBV18
J: TRBJ2-7
length: 15
D: TRBD1
size: -
DNA: TGTGCCAGCTCACCACCGGGGACAGGGGGCTACGAGCAGTACTTC
CDR3: CASSPPGTGGYEQYF

V: TRBV19
J: TRBJ2-6
length: 15
D: -
size: -
DNA: TGTGCCAGTAGTATCCCGGTGACTGGGGCCAACGTCCTGACTTTC
CDR3: CASSIPVTGANVLTF